This is a list of T cell receptor beta chains from one sample in a study of cytomegalovirus exposure and HLA in healthy donors. Only in-frame clones appear in the TCRdb table, and some are missing; sequencing was by immunoSEQ multiplex PCR. The sample has 90,000 to 120,000 clones, roughly 9.1% seen once. The sequenced material came from PBMCs. Receptor source: a man in his forties in good health and CMV-seropositive. Each CDR3 is given with its conserved first and last residue. D genes are given only for firm matches. Clone size appears in some rows only: once, few, many, or a class for an expanded clone.

few	TRBV27	-	TRBJ1-2	TGTGCCAGCAGACATCATAACTATGGCTACACCTTC	CASRHHNYGYTF
-	TRBV6-5	TRBD2	TRBJ2-1	TGTGCCAGCGGGCTAGCGGAGATCAATGAGCAGTTCTTC	CASGLAEINEQFF
-	TRBV7-6	TRBD2	TRBJ2-5	TGTGCCAGCAGTCCCCCGCTAGCGGGAGGGGCGAGAATGGAGACCCAGTACTTC	CASSPPLAGGARMETQYF
few	TRBV5-4	-	TRBJ1-1	TGTGCCAGCAGCTTATCGCAGAAGAACACTGAAGCTTTCTTT	CASSLSQKNTEAFF
-	TRBV19	TRBD2	TRBJ2-6	TGTGCCAGTAGTACTCGGCAGGGACTAGCGGGAGTTGGGGCCAACGTCCTGACTTTC	CASSTRQGLAGVGANVLTF
-	TRBV7-9	TRBD2	TRBJ2-7	TGTGCCAGCAGCCCCCCCTTGAGGGAGGGCCGCTACGAGCAGTACTTC	CASSPPLREGRYEQYF
few	TRBV6-1	-	TRBJ1-1	TGTGCCAGCAGTAATAGACAGGCCCATGAAGCTTTCTTT	CASSNRQAHEAFF
-	TRBV4-1	TRBD1	TRBJ1-2	TGCGCCAGCAGCCAAGGACAGGGGGCTGACTATGGCTACACCTTC	CASSQGQGADYGYTF
-	TRBV5-4	TRBD2	TRBJ2-2	TGTGCCAGCAGCCTTCAAGCGGGAGATACCGGGGAGCTGTTTTTT	CASSLQAGDTGELFF
few	TRBV7-6	-	TRBJ2-5	TGTGCCAGCAGCTTCGGGCAGGGGTTCGAGACCCAGTACTTC	CASSFGQGFETQYF
-	TRBV5-1	-	TRBJ2-2	TGCGCCAGCAGCCCGGGGCATCCGGGGGCCGGGGAGCTGTTTTTT	CASSPGHPGAGELFF
many	TRBV7-9	-	TRBJ1-4	TGTGCCAGCAGCCCACGCCTAATTGGAACTAATGAAAAACTGTTTTTT	CASSPRLIGTNEKLFF
few	TRBV7-9	TRBD2	TRBJ2-7	TGTGCCAGCAGCTTAGTGCCTAGCGGGGACCCCACCTACGAGCAGTACTTC	CASSLVPSGDPTYEQYF
-	TRBV6-1	-	TRBJ2-6	TGTGCCAGCACAGGCTCTGGGGCCAACGTCCTGACTTTC	CASTGSGANVLTF
-	TRBV7-9	TRBD1	TRBJ1-1	TGTGCCAGCAGCTCGATTCCGGGACAGGGGGCTGACACTGAAGCTTTCTTT	CASSSIPGQGADTEAFF
few	TRBV15	TRBD2	TRBJ2-1	TGTGCCACCAGCACTAGCGGAAGCTCCTACAATGAGCAGTTCTTC	CATSTSGSSYNEQFF
few	TRBV18	-	TRBJ2-7	TGTGCCAGCTCACCAGGGGGGAGCGGGTACGAGCAGTACTTC	CASSPGGSGYEQYF
-	TRBV1	-	TRBJ2-3	TGCACCAGCAGCCAAGGGGTAGCGGGAGGGCCGTACACAGATACGCAGTATTTT	CTSSQGVAGGPYTDTQYF
few	TRBV19	-	TRBJ1-3	TGTGCCAGTAGTATTACAGGGACGTCGGGAAACACCATATATTTT	CASSITGTSGNTIYF
-	TRBV7-2	-	TRBJ1-3	TGTGCCAGCAGCTCGATCGGGGGGGCCGGAAACACCATATATTTT	CASSSIGGAGNTIYF
-	TRBV2	-	TRBJ2-2	TGTGCCAGCAGGATTAGAGACACCGGGGAGCTGTTTTTT	CASRIRDTGELFF
-	TRBV18	-	TRBJ1-1	TGTGCCAGCTCAAACATGAACACTGAAGCTTTCTTT	CASSNMNTEAFF
few	TRBV4-1	-	TRBJ2-3	TGCGCCAGCAGCCAGACAGTTTCTAGCACAGATACGCAGTATTTT	CASSQTVSSTDTQYF
many	TRBV7-2	-	TRBJ2-7	TGTGCCAGCAGCCCGGGACTGTCCTCCTACGAGCAGTACTTC	CASSPGLSSYEQYF
-	TRBV29-1	-	TRBJ1-1	TGCAGCGTTTCAACACAGCAAAACACTGAAGCTTTCTTT	CSVSTQQNTEAFF
few	TRBV27	-	TRBJ1-2	TGTGCCAGCAGTCCTTACTCGGACATCTTCGAGGGCTACACCTTC	CASSPYSDIFEGYTF
few	TRBV28	TRBD2	TRBJ2-5	TGTGCCAGCAGTTTCTCCCCGGGACTAGCGGACCAAGAGACCCAGTACTTC	CASSFSPGLADQETQYF
few	TRBV25-1	-	TRBJ2-7	TGTGCCAGCAGTAGGGAACGGGGAGCCTACGAGCAGTACTTC	CASSRERGAYEQYF
few	TRBV15	-	TRBJ2-4	TGTGCCACCAGCAGAGACGTAAGCAACATTCAGTACTTC	CATSRDVSNIQYF
-	TRBV2	TRBD1	TRBJ2-7	TGTGCCAGCAGAGGGGACAGAACCTACGAGCAGTACTTC	CASRGDRTYEQYF